This T cell receptor (beta chain) appears in the sequencing data of a study of T cell responses to AZD1222 COVID-19 vaccine. Sequencing used immunoSEQ multiplex PCR; TCRdb keeps in-frame clones, though not all of them. The table includes about 85,000 clones, about 90% detected once. With V trimmed by 6 bases and J by 9 bases, 7 bases remained unmatched. The germline V gene has CDR1 WSHSY and CDR2 SAAADI. CDR3 length: 14 residues. Regarding this clone: Its cognate antigen is unknown.

Study-wide results and limits: Repertoires were sampled only after the peak T cell response. Most donors were white British, females outnumbered males, and clonal diversity was possibly underestimated.

J is TRBJ1-6 and V is TRBV10-2; 8 bases are shared with TRBD1. Source: peripheral blood, taken on day 0 of AZD1222 vaccination. The sequence derives from an adult in good health. The CDR3 region is CASRGQGNGSPLHF. The DNA of the CDR3 is TGCGCCAGCAGAGGACAGGGTAATGGTTCACCCCTCCACTTT.